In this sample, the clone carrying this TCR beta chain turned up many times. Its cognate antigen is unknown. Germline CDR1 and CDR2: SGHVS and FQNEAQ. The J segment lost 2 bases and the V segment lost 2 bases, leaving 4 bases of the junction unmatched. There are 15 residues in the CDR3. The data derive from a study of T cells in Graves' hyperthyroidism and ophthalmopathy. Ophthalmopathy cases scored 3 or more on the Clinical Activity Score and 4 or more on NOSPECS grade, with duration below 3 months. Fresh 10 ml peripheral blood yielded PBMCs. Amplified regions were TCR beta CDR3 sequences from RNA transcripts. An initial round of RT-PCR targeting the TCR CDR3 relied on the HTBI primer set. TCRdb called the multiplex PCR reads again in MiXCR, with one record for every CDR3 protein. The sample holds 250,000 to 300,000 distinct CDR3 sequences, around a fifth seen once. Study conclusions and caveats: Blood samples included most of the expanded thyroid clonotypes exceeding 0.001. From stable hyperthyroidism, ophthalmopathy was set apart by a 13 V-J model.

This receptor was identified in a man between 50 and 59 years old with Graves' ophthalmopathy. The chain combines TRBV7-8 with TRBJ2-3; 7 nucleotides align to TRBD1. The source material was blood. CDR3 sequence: CASSLRQGDTDTQYF. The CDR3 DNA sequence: TGTGCCAGCAGCTTACGACAGGGAGACACAGATACGCAGTATTTT.